A selection of T cell receptor beta chains follows, all from one sample in a study of shared clonotypes between healthy human individuals. TCRdb's copy holds only in-frame clones and misses some; the assay was immunoSEQ multiplex PCR. This sample has about 1.5 million clones, with approximately 98% found just once. The material sequenced was naive CD4+ T cells sorted from blood. The receptors shown here come from a man aged 25 to 40 in good health. Both conserved end residues are part of each CDR3. The order of the fields is CDR3 protein, J gene, V gene, clone size. Clone size, where shown, is once, few, many, or a class for clones that have expanded.

CDR3: CSVDGQGVYEQYF
J: TRBJ2-7
V: TRBV29-1
size: NA

CDR3: CASSLGGYGYTF
J: TRBJ1-2
V: TRBV5-6
size: once

CDR3: CAWSLSVQQTQYF
J: TRBJ2-5
V: TRBV30
size: NA

CDR3: CASSLVSGGETQYF
J: TRBJ2-5
V: TRBV7-6
size: NA

CDR3: CASSQEGGAGYNEQFF
J: TRBJ2-1
V: TRBV4-2
size: NA

CDR3: CASRPPYRGRYNEQFF
J: TRBJ2-1
V: TRBV27
size: NA

CDR3: CASSSFRTGNSYEQYF
J: TRBJ2-7
V: TRBV7-9
size: once

CDR3: CASSPGEGYTEAFF
J: TRBJ1-1
V: TRBV5-1
size: NA

CDR3: CASSQAPGLQYF
J: TRBJ2-7
V: TRBV4-3
size: NA

CDR3: CASMRTEAYEQYF
J: TRBJ2-7
V: TRBV2
size: once

CDR3: CASSLDSQPQHF
J: TRBJ1-5
V: TRBV23-1
size: NA

CDR3: CASSEEQGPWGYTF
J: TRBJ1-2
V: TRBV25-1
size: NA

CDR3: CASSFQGSGNTIYF
J: TRBJ1-3
V: TRBV7-2
size: once

CDR3: CASSTGTYNEQFF
J: TRBJ2-1
V: TRBV13
size: NA

CDR3: CASSHSIPRDKSYEQYF
J: TRBJ2-7
V: TRBV4-1
size: NA

CDR3: CASSLTGAVYGYTF
J: TRBJ1-2
V: TRBV28
size: once

CDR3: CASSLDPYSGNTIYF
J: TRBJ1-3
V: TRBV7-2
size: NA

CDR3: CTSSSTKYNEQFF
J: TRBJ2-1
V: TRBV1
size: NA

CDR3: CASSPPQGAYSNQPQHF
J: TRBJ1-5
V: TRBV28
size: NA

CDR3: CASSLAGTYEQYF
J: TRBJ2-7
V: TRBV27
size: once

CDR3: CAIQEGGGVNTEAFF
J: TRBJ1-1
V: TRBV10-3
size: NA

CDR3: CSVDQTGNGEQYF
J: TRBJ2-7
V: TRBV29-1
size: NA

CDR3: CASSDHRGSGYTF
J: TRBJ1-2
V: TRBV6-1
size: few

CDR3: CASSQGGGEAFF
J: TRBJ1-1
V: TRBV18
size: few

CDR3: CASSRVQYEQYF
J: TRBJ2-7
V: TRBV16
size: NA

CDR3: CASSDGDVTNYGYTF
J: TRBJ1-2
V: TRBV2
size: NA

CDR3: CASSLNALGQSSYEQYF
J: TRBJ2-7
V: TRBV28
size: NA

CDR3: CSGEAGGTEAFF
J: TRBJ1-1
V: TRBV29-1
size: once

CDR3: CASSQKAQVNYGYTF
J: TRBJ1-2
V: TRBV14
size: NA

CDR3: CASSLAGGEKLFF
J: TRBJ1-4
V: TRBV5-1
size: NA

CDR3: CASSPGDPGAKLFF
J: TRBJ1-4
V: TRBV4-2
size: NA

CDR3: CASSLGIYEQYF
J: TRBJ2-7
V: TRBV5-4
size: once

CDR3: CSVSRASSRETQYF
J: TRBJ2-5
V: TRBV29-1
size: NA

CDR3: CASSPTPGELFF
J: TRBJ2-2
V: TRBV11-3
size: NA

CDR3: CASSPGTGGLFEKLFF
J: TRBJ1-4
V: TRBV18
size: NA

CDR3: CASRQQGANNQPQHF
J: TRBJ1-5
V: TRBV28
size: NA

CDR3: CASSDTGGFNQPQHF
J: TRBJ1-5
V: TRBV9
size: NA

CDR3: CASSAGRINQPQHF
J: TRBJ1-5
V: TRBV5-6
size: NA

CDR3: CASSSLGGTYGYTF
J: TRBJ1-2
V: TRBV7-9
size: once

CDR3: CASSLSPSGSYNEQFF
J: TRBJ2-1
V: TRBV7-3
size: NA

CDR3: CASSRDFYEQYF
J: TRBJ2-7
V: TRBV6-1
size: NA

CDR3: CASSQPGNTIYF
J: TRBJ1-3
V: TRBV5-1
size: NA

CDR3: CASSEREAQYF
J: TRBJ2-5
V: TRBV2
size: once

CDR3: CATSPRGAKTEKGTYNEQFF
J: TRBJ2-1
V: TRBV10-1
size: NA

CDR3: CSARFADTQYF
J: TRBJ2-3
V: TRBV20-1
size: NA

CDR3: CASSTGPGGYTF
J: TRBJ1-2
V: TRBV2
size: NA

CDR3: CASSTGPIAYEQYF
J: TRBJ2-7
V: TRBV5-5
size: once

CDR3: CASSQMGQDSGELFF
J: TRBJ2-2
V: TRBV5-6
size: NA